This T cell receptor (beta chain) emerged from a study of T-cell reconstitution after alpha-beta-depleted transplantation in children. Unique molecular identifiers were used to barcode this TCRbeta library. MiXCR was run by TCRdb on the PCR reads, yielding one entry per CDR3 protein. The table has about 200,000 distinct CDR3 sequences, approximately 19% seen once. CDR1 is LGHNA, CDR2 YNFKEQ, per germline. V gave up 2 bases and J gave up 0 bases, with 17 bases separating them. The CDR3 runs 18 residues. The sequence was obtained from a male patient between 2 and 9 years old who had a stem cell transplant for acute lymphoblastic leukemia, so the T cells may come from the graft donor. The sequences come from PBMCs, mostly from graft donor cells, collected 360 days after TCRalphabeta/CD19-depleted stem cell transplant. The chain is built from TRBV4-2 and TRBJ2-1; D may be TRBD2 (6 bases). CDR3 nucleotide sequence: TGTGCCAGCAGCCAAAGAACCTCCTCCGGGAGCTCCTACAATGAGCAGTTCTTC. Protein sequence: CASSQRTSSGSSYNEQFF.